This T cell receptor (beta chain) came from a study of blood T cells in healthy people across ages. General study results and limits: When set beside aged donors, long-lived donors presented more naive CD4+ cells and higher diversity.

A note on this clonotype: As yet, its antigen is unknown.

The CDR3 spans 19 residues. The germline V gene has CDR1 SGHVS and CDR2 FNYEAQ. The V segment lost 2 bases and the J segment 4 bases; nucleotides outside the gene matches: 18. With a J-beta primer mix and a sample-barcoded 5' primer, a second PCR ran about 7 to 12 cycles. TCRdb used MiXCR to reprocess the 5' RACE reads, holding one entry per CDR3 protein. The sample gives hundreds of thousands of distinct CDR3 sequences, less than 45% of which show up once; 30% is in the top ten. Material for sequencing was blood. The TCR sequence derives from a man aged 80 or over in good health. This chain connects TRBV7-6 to TRBJ1-1; TRBD1 matches at 8 bases. CDR3 DNA: TGTGCCAGCAGCTTAAAGGGACCCGACAGGGGAGTGAGGCTCACTGAAGCTTTCTTT. Translated: CASSLKGPDRGVRLTEAFF.